This T cell receptor (beta chain) stems from a study of post-analysis software for immune sequencing data (dated by TCRdb to 2015 to 2017). With regard to the full study: Recorded disease courses included relapsing-remitting, secondary progressive and progressive-relapsing multiple sclerosis, with some patients lacking subtype annotation. The patient repertoires were set against around eleven previously published healthy control repertoires from donors whose ages ranged from 6 to 25 years. A subset of samples was prepared in parallel using single-end sample barcoding, then pooled and co-amplified after Illumina adapter ligation. Results the study describes overall, beyond this receptor: Significantly lower normalized Chao1 diversity was found in multiple sclerosis patients than in controls, suggesting substantial peripheral T-cell clonal expansion. Strong co-clustering of samples prepared in the same batch was shown by direct clustering with F measure, prompting a batch-effect correction. The multiple sclerosis patient group was slightly younger than the control group. Significantly higher frequencies in patients than in controls were found for five or six TRBV segments, including TRBV5-6, TRBV5-1 and TRBV20-1.

Receptor libraries were prepared by PCR. Reads for this sample came from an Illumina HiSeq 2500. Unique molecular identifiers were incorporated into TCR beta cDNA libraries to reduce PCR and sequencing biases. Every 1 to 10 million input T cells yielded around 500,000 cDNA molecules, meaning each molecule approximated one T cell. The same protocol used for the earlier healthy control dataset was applied to prepare and sequence the patient libraries. Within a given batch, samples were prepared together, multiplexed and sequenced on the same HiSeq lane. The paper's processing steps were these. Raw barcoded reads were processed with MIGEC, and single-read molecular identifier groups were discarded before consensus assembly and CDR3 extraction. Clonotype tables were post-analysed with VDJtools, normalizing diversity by down-sampling all datasets to the smallest sample size. To correct batch-related cross-sample contamination, repertoire overlap clustering matched CDR3 amino acid sequences but not nucleotide sequences. The public reads were run again by TCRdb, first through fastp at Q25 and then through MiXCR, and only productive beta chains were kept. Identical CDR3 proteins give one entry, which carries the most common genes and DNA. The authors' filters were not applied to this entry. The sample records about 540,000 distinct CDR3 sequences, approximately 34% of which are singletons. The top ten clones comprise about 6% of the sample.

The junction shows trimming of 6 bases on V and 0 bases on J, plus 9 bases between the germline ends. Based on the germline V gene, the CDR1 and CDR2 sequences are KGHSH and LQKENI. The CDR3 starts with the cysteine, ends with the phenylalanine, and has 15 residues. Here the CDR3 DNA is all that survives: 45 bases in frame from base 1. TCR beta repertoires were profiled from peripheral blood of 13 young patients with multiple sclerosis to demonstrate the VDJtools post-analysis software. The multiple sclerosis patients were children and adolescents ranging in age from roughly 6 to 15 years. This clonotype was seen a few times. Its antigen has not been determined. Per-base qualities were not stored, and no clone one base away is much larger.

Sequencing used blood. The receptor's source is a girl between 2 and 17 years old with multiple sclerosis. Here the chain combines TRBV18 and TRBJ2-6, with no reliable assignment of the D segment. The CDR3 in this case is CASSISRSGANVLTF. The nucleotide sequence reads TGTGCCAGCTCCATCAGTCGCTCTGGGGCCAACGTCCTGACTTTC.